The table lists the clone carrying this TCR beta chain with a few counts. Its matching antigen is unknown. This sample is part of a study of T-cell memory formation after mild COVID-19. Study-wide background: Largely donor-specific sequence clusters came from a couple of donors.

TCRdb processed the 5' RACE reads anew with MiXCR; each CDR3 protein has one entry. The table records 450,000 to 650,000 distinct CDR3 sequences, roughly 17% of them present only once. Study-wide findings and caveats: From day 15 to 85, contracting clones were balanced between CD4 and CD8, whereas later expanders leaned toward CD4+. Confirmation of SARS-CoV-2 specificity was lacking for second-wave clones peaking day 37. The pre-infection memory compartment contained some responding clones, suggesting cross-reactive memory joined.

Per the germline V gene, CDR1 is MNHEY and CDR2 is SVGEGT. The CDR3 loop spans 14 amino acids. V lost 0 bases and J lost 7; bases outside the gene matches: 3. This rearrangement joins TRBV6-2 or TRBV6-3 to TRBJ2-1; TRBD1 matches at 7 bases. Sequencing used PBMCs or a T cell subset sorted from them (not recorded which). The sequence was obtained from an adult woman who had mild COVID-19 (a few samples of this study predate the infection). Cell type and time point are not known. The DNA of the CDR3 is TGTGCCAGCAGTTACTCAGACAGGGAGAATGAGCAGTTCTTC. Residues: CASSYSDRENEQFF.